The 10 T cell receptor beta chains below come from one sample, sequenced in a study of cytomegalovirus exposure and HLA in healthy donors. The study ran its PCR with 60 Vbeta and 13 Jbeta primers. Method: immunoSEQ multiplex PCR; TCRdb's copy keeps in-frame clones and lacks some. Found here are about 150,000 clones, around 80% of them singletons; the top ten hold 1.4%. Sequenced sample: PBMCs. These receptors were taken from a male donor in good health and CMV-seronegative.

This clone was seen just once. This chain uses TRBV28 with TRBJ2-7; 10 bases match TRBD1. The CDR3 contains 16 residues. Germline CDR1 reads MDHEN; CDR2 reads SYDVKM. V dropped 6 bases and J dropped 4; count of bases not matched to a gene: 12. The CDR3 spells CASSPNPGTGAYEQYF. DNA for the CDR3: TGTGCCAGCAGCCCAAACCCCGGGACAGGGGCTTACGAGCAGTACTTC.

The chain uses TRBV5-1 and TRBJ1-4; 7 bases fit TRBD1. V was pared by 4 bases and J by 5 bases, with 5 bases of the junction left unmatched. Germline CDR1 and CDR2: SGHRS and YFSETQ. The CDR3 extends over 14 amino acids. The CDR3 spells CASSPGTANEKLFF. The DNA of the CDR3 is TGCGCCAGCAGCCCCGGGACAGCGAATGAAAAACTGTTTTTT.

The genes are TRBV4-3 and TRBJ2-6, with D possibly matching TRBD1 (5 bases). Trimming stripped 1 base from V and 1 base from J, with 8 bases between. CDR3 length: 16 amino acids. Germline V gene lookup returns CDR1 LGHNA and CDR2 YSLEER. The CDR3 loop is CASSQVQGSGANVLTF. The CDR3 DNA reads TGCGCCAGCAGCCAAGTTCAGGGATCTGGGGCCAACGTCCTGACTTTC.

The chain joins TRBV6-1 to TRBJ2-2; 10 nucleotides agree with TRBD2. The CDR3 extends over 15 amino acids. Germline loops: CDR1 MNHNS, CDR2 SASEGT. Trimming took 4 bases from V and 6 from J; bases not matched to a gene: 5. DNA of the CDR3: TGTGCCAGCAGTGTGGGAGCGGGAGGGCCCGGGGAGCTGTTTTTT. Amino acid sequence: CASSVGAGGPGELFF.

The chain is built from TRBV30 and TRBJ1-6; D perhaps matches TRBD1 (6 bases). CDR1 is GTSNPN and CDR2 is SVGIG in the germline V gene (reference sequence). V dropped 5 bases and J dropped 8 bases, with 16 bases sitting between them. CDR3 length equals 14 residues. The CDR3 coding sequence is TGTGCCTGGGAACCTACAGGGCCCCATTCACCCCTCCACTTT. Its translation: CAWEPTGPHSPLHF.

The chain employs TRBV9 and TRBJ2-7; no clear D. Trimming took 0 bases from V and 2 from J, leaving 9 bases between them. The CDR3 sequence is 14 residues long. Germline V gives CDR1 SGDLS, CDR2 YYNGEE. In nucleotides, the CDR3 is TGTGCCAGCAGCGTAGATTCAGGCCCCTACGAGCAGTACTTC. This codes for CASSVDSGPYEQYF.

This sequence joins TRBV7-2 and TRBJ2-1; a weak D match, TRBD1 (5 bases). This CDR3 contains 13 residues. Germline assignment: CDR1 SGHTA and CDR2 FQGNSA. V was clipped by 1 base and J by 10 bases, with 11 bases between them. The CDR3 region is CASSLDQGDEQFF. The CDR3 DNA sequence: TGTGCCAGCAGCTTAGATCAGGGTGACGAGCAGTTCTTC.

The chain recombines TRBV5-6 with TRBJ2-3, with 7 bases fitting TRBD2. This CDR3 is built from 16 residues. The trim removed 6 bases at V and 0 bases at J, leaving 10 bases unmatched. CDR1 is SGHDT, CDR2 YYEEEE, per germline. The CDR3 reads CASNYPKRGSTDTQYF. DNA for the CDR3: TGTGCCAGCAACTATCCCAAGCGGGGTAGCACAGATACGCAGTATTTT.

In its sample, this clone was seen once. The chain links TRBV25-1 to TRBJ2-7, with 7 bases matching TRBD2. The CDR3 is 14 residues long. The ends lost 3 bases at V and 0 bases at J; junction bases unmatched: 2. Looked up from germline, CDR1 is MGHDK and CDR2 is SYGVNS. The CDR3 bases are TGTGCCAGCAGTGAGAAGCGGGGCTCCTACGAGCAGTACTTC. Its translation is CASSEKRGSYEQYF.

This clone was counted between two and nine times. V gene TRBV7-2 combines with J gene TRBJ2-5; perhaps TRBD1 as D (5 bases). The CDR3 length is 15 residues. The germline V and J ends were trimmed by 1 base and 4 bases, with 13 bases remaining between them. Germline CDR1 reads SGHTA; CDR2 reads FQGNSA. The CDR3 here is CASSLGSQGSETQYF. For the CDR3, the DNA is TGTGCCAGCAGCTTAGGTAGTCAGGGATCAGAGACCCAGTACTTC.